The rows below give T cell receptor beta chains drawn from one sample of a study of regulatory T cells in long-lasting Graves disease. TCRdb re-called the multiplex PCR reads through MiXCR, storing one row per CDR3 protein. The table has a few hundred thousand distinct CDR3 sequences, around 23% seen once. Here the sequenced sample was peripheral blood mononuclear cells (PBMCs), taken when the disease was refractory, from a patient treated with antithyroid drugs. The source is a female donor with Graves disease. Both conserved end residues are part of each CDR3. Each record gives: CDR3 DNA, CDR3 protein, clone size, J gene, V gene, D gene. D genes are given only for firm matches. A clone size is listed for some rows: how often the clone was seen (once, few, many), or a class if it is expanded.

CDR3 DNA: TGTGCCAGCAGCGGAGGGGTGGTGGGGCTACGGTACTTC; CDR3 protein: CASSGGVVGLRYF; clone size: .; J gene: TRBJ2-7; V gene: TRBV9; D gene: .
CDR3 DNA: TGTGCCAGCAATTGGGGCGAGGCGCCCTCGAATCAGCCCCAGCATTTT; CDR3 protein: CASNWGEAPSNQPQHF; clone size: many; J gene: TRBJ1-5; V gene: TRBV2; D gene: .
CDR3 DNA: TGTGCCAGCAGGGGACAGGAACACTCCTACGAGCAGTACTTC; CDR3 protein: CASRGQEHSYEQYF; clone size: many; J gene: TRBJ2-7; V gene: TRBV28; D gene: TRBD1
CDR3 DNA: TGTGCCAGCAGCGCGGAGGGGGGTGAAGAGACCCAGTACTTC; CDR3 protein: CASSAEGGEETQYF; clone size: few; J gene: TRBJ2-5; V gene: TRBV9; D gene: .
CDR3 DNA: TGTGCCAGCAACCCGGGAGCCGGCGAGCAGTACTTC; CDR3 protein: CASNPGAGEQYF; clone size: few; J gene: TRBJ2-7; V gene: TRBV9; D gene: .
CDR3 DNA: TGCAGTGCCGCACAAACATGGCAGGGGGAGAACACTGAAGCTTTCTTT; CDR3 protein: CSAAQTWQGENTEAFF; clone size: .; J gene: TRBJ1-1; V gene: TRBV20-1; D gene: TRBD1
CDR3 DNA: TGTGCCAGCAGTGATCACAGGACCCCCTACCTCCAAGAGACCCAGTACTTC; CDR3 protein: CASSDHRTPYLQETQYF; clone size: many; J gene: TRBJ2-5; V gene: TRBV6-1; D gene: .
CDR3 DNA: TGCAGTGCTAGGGGCGGGACACCATCCTACGAGCAGTACTTC; CDR3 protein: CSARGGTPSYEQYF; clone size: few; J gene: TRBJ2-7; V gene: TRBV20-1; D gene: .
CDR3 DNA: TGCAGTGCTGACAGATGGGTCTGGGCTTTCTTT; CDR3 protein: CSADRWVWAFF; clone size: .; J gene: TRBJ1-1; V gene: TRBV20-1; D gene: .
CDR3 DNA: TGTGCCAGCAGCCTGGGACTAGCGGGAGATCGGGAGACCCAGTACTTC; CDR3 protein: CASSLGLAGDRETQYF; clone size: .; J gene: TRBJ2-5; V gene: TRBV7-8; D gene: TRBD2
CDR3 DNA: TGTGCCAGCAGCTCGGGACAGGGGGCGCTTAGTCAGCCCCAGCATTTT; CDR3 protein: CASSSGQGALSQPQHF; clone size: many; J gene: TRBJ1-5; V gene: TRBV7-8; D gene: TRBD1
CDR3 DNA: TGTGCCAGCAGCCTCGGGACTAGCAGCTCGTACGGGGAGCTGTTTTTT; CDR3 protein: CASSLGTSSSYGELFF; clone size: .; J gene: TRBJ2-2; V gene: TRBV2; D gene: TRBD2
CDR3 DNA: TGTGCCAGCAGTAACCCCCAGGGAGGGAACCAGCCCCAGCATTTT; CDR3 protein: CASSNPQGGNQPQHF; clone size: many; J gene: TRBJ1-5; V gene: TRBV28; D gene: .
CDR3 DNA: TGTGCCAGCACGGCGACAGGGGATCGTGGCTACACCTTC; CDR3 protein: CASTATGDRGYTF; clone size: many; J gene: TRBJ1-2; V gene: TRBV18; D gene: TRBD1
CDR3 DNA: TGTGCCAGCAGCCCCCGGTCTGAAGCTTTCTTT; CDR3 protein: CASSPRSEAFF; clone size: few; J gene: TRBJ1-1; V gene: TRBV7-2; D gene: .
CDR3 DNA: TGTGCCAGTAGAGGGGATAGCACAGATACGCAGTATTTT; CDR3 protein: CASRGDSTDTQYF; clone size: few; J gene: TRBJ2-3; V gene: TRBV19; D gene: .
CDR3 DNA: TGTGCCAGCAGCTTATCTTCTTTAGGGGAGCAGTACTTC; CDR3 protein: CASSLSSLGEQYF; clone size: many; J gene: TRBJ2-7; V gene: TRBV27; D gene: .
CDR3 DNA: TGTGCCAGCAGACAGGGGGCGAACACCGGGGAGCTGTTTTTT; CDR3 protein: CASRQGANTGELFF; clone size: many; J gene: TRBJ2-2; V gene: TRBV6-4; D gene: TRBD1
CDR3 DNA: TGTGCCAGCAGATCGGGACAGGGGGCAGGAGAGACCCAGTACTTC; CDR3 protein: CASRSGQGAGETQYF; clone size: many; J gene: TRBJ2-5; V gene: TRBV6-1; D gene: TRBD1